Shown below are 3 T cell receptor beta chains from a single sample sequenced in a study of blood T cell repertoires in COVID-19. The data were produced by immunoSEQ multiplex PCR, yet TCRdb's version contains in-frame clones alone and is incomplete. The sample shows just over 300,000 clones, approximately 89% of them seen only once. Sample: peripheral blood. These receptors all stem from a woman in her 30s with COVID-19, enrolled during active disease.

The gene calls are TRBV2 and TRBJ1-5; D gene unclear. The ends were cut back, 4 bases at V and 1 base at J, with 11 bases in the middle. The V gene's germline CDR1 is SNHLY and CDR2 FYNNEI. CDR3 size: 15 residues. This chain's CDR3 is CASSVGVGSNQPQHF. CDR3 coding DNA: TGTGCCAGCAGTGTCGGGGTAGGAAGCAATCAGCCCCAGCATTTT.

CDR3 in amino acids: CASSPFPDSNSGNTIYF. CDR3 DNA sequence: TGTGCCAGCTCACCATTTCCGGACTCGAACTCTGGAAACACCATATATTTT. The chain employs TRBV18 and TRBJ1-3; D is ambiguous. The V end lost 2 bases, the J end lost 0 bases, and 14 bases lay between the germline ends. This CDR3 contains 17 residues. Germline-derived CDR1 and CDR2 are KGHSH and LQKENI.

This chain uses TRBV7-9 with TRBJ1-4, with D possibly matching TRBD1 (5 bases). Germline V gives CDR1 SEHNR, CDR2 FQNEAQ (reference sequence). V gave up 5 bases and J gave up 8 bases, with 15 bases separating them. The CDR3 is 14 amino acids. The CDR3 region has the DNA TGTGCCAGCAGCCCAGGGTGGGGTGAGGAAAAACTGTTTTTT. Encoded protein: CASSPGWGEEKLFF.